The 32 T cell receptor beta chains below all came from one sample that was sequenced in a study of blood T cells in healthy people across ages. A J-beta primer mix and a sample-barcoded 5' primer were used in a second PCR of roughly 7 to 12 cycles. TCRdb itself ran the 5' RACE reads through MiXCR, one entry per CDR3 protein. The sample records about 1.8 million distinct CDR3 sequences, less than 50% being singletons. Sequencing used blood. The receptors derive from a woman aged 40 to 50 in good health.

Only a few counts were recorded for this clonotype. The genes are TRBV2 and TRBJ2-3, with 9 bases that match TRBD1. Germline V gene sequence: CDR1 SNHLY, CDR2 FYNNEI. The junction had 6 bases not matched to a gene; V was cut back by 7 bases and J by 1 base. This CDR3 spans 15 amino acids. The CDR3, as DNA: TGTGCCAGCATGAAGCGACAGGGGGGCACAGATACGCAGTATTTT. It yields the protein CASMKRQGGTDTQYF.

The J gene is TRBJ2-6, the V gene TRBV5-1; weak D call: TRBD1 (5 bases). Germline V gene lookup returns CDR1 SGHRS and CDR2 YFSETQ. V was shortened by 2 bases and J by 0 bases, with 15 bases between the two germline ends. The CDR3 sequence is 18 residues long. CDR3: CASSFARTTVSGANVLTF. CDR3 nucleotides: TGCGCCAGCAGCTTCGCCCGGACAACTGTCTCTGGGGCCAACGTCCTGACTTTC.

This clonotype occurred once. The V gene is TRBV3-1, the J gene TRBJ1-4, with 7 bases identical to TRBD1. Losses at the gene ends were 4 bases for V and 5 bases for J; bases not matched to a gene: 4. The CDR3 contains 14 residues. Germline values: CDR1 LGHDT, CDR2 YNNKEL (reference sequence). The DNA of the CDR3 is TGTGCCAGCAGCCTAGGGACAGAGAATGAAAAACTGTTTTTT. Translating gives CASSLGTENEKLFF.

Only a few counts were recorded for this clonotype. The chain employs TRBV9 and TRBJ2-1, with D possibly TRBD2 on 7 matching bases. The germline CDR1 and CDR2 sequences are SGDLS and YYNGEE. CDR3 length: 17 amino acids. Deletions cut 0 bases from V and 3 bases from J, with 16 bases between. CDR3 residues: CASSVALGGGGYNEQFF. The DNA for the CDR3 is TGTGCCAGCAGCGTAGCCCTTGGGGGGGGCGGCTACAATGAGCAGTTCTTC.

The genes are TRBV7-2 and TRBJ1-2, with D hard to call. Deletions cut 4 bases from V and 4 bases from J, with 10 bases between. In germline, CDR1 is SGHTA, CDR2 FQGNSA. CDR3 length equals 13 residues. The CDR3 loop reads CASSSVAGYGYTF. As DNA, the CDR3 is TGTGCCAGCAGCTCTGTGGCGGGCTATGGCTACACCTTC. Full variable domain (rest looked up from reference TRBV7-2 and TRBJ1-2): GAGVSQSPSNKVTEKGKDVELRCDPISGHTALYWYRQSLGQGLEFLIYFQGNSAPDKSGLPSDRFSAERTGGSVSTLTIQRTQQEDSAVYLCASSSVAGYGYTFGSGTRLTVV.

Points on this clonotype: A junction end diverges from the germline sequence, so it may reflect a read error. The rearrangement joins TRBV7-7 to TRBJ2-1; TRBD1 aligns across 8 bases. The germline CDR1 and CDR2 sequences are SSHAT and FNYEAQ (reference sequence). CDR3 length equals 16 residues. CDR3: CASSLGTGEGYNEQFF. As DNA, the CDR3 is TGTGCTAGCAGCCTTGGGACAGGTGAGGGATACAATGAGCAGTTCTTC.

The rearrangement joins TRBV12-3 or TRBV12-4 to TRBJ2-7; weak D call: TRBD1 (6 bases). This CDR3 has 14 amino acids. V dropped 3 bases and J dropped 3 bases, with 12 bases sitting between them. The chain's CDR3 is CASSFGQLDYEQYF. The CDR3 DNA reads TGTGCCAGCAGTTTTGGACAGTTAGACTACGAGCAGTACTTC.

The table lists this clonotype with a few counts. V usage is TRBV11-2 and J usage is TRBJ2-6; 15 bases match TRBD2. Germline CDR1 is SGHAT and CDR2 is FQNNGV. Germline trimming cut 6 bases from V and 0 bases from J; bases unmatched to any gene: 6. The CDR3 totals 19 residues. DNA for the CDR3: TGTGCCAGCAGTAGGGGACTAGCGGGGGGTTACTCTGGGGCCAACGTCCTGACTTTC. Its translation is CASSRGLAGGYSGANVLTF.

The chain joins TRBV20-1 to TRBJ1-4, with TRBD1 identical over 12 bases. The CDR3 runs 16 residues. The V segment lost 5 bases and the J segment 8 bases; nucleotides outside the gene matches: 12. The germline CDR1 and CDR2 sequences are DFQATT and SNEGSKA (reference sequence). The CDR3 sequence: CSAGAGTGGSREKLFF. The CDR3 DNA reads as TGCAGTGCTGGAGCCGGGACAGGGGGCAGTAGGGAAAAACTGTTTTTT.

The chain is built from TRBV14 and TRBJ2-1, with TRBD2 as a possible D gene (6 bases). Germline assignment: CDR1 SGHDN and CDR2 FVKESK. The CDR3 loop spans 14 amino acids. The V end lost 3 bases, the J end lost 4 bases, and 10 bases lay between the germline ends. The CDR3 sequence is CASSQRRGYNEQFF. CDR3 coding DNA: TGTGCCAGCAGCCAGAGGCGGGGTTACAATGAGCAGTTCTTC.

The gene calls are TRBV4-1 and TRBJ1-1, with no clear D. CDR3 size: 17 residues. The germline CDR1 and CDR2 sequences are MGHRA and YSYEKL. The V gene lost 0 bases and the J gene lost 0 bases, with 14 bases spanning the gap. CDR3 region: CASSQEGERHLNTEAFF. CDR3 coding DNA: TGCGCCAGCAGCCAAGAGGGTGAACGACACCTGAACACTGAAGCTTTCTTT.

V is TRBV28 and J is TRBJ2-6; D is unclear. There are 13 residues in the CDR3. Germline V CDR1 and CDR2: MDHEN, SYDVKM. V dropped 8 bases and J dropped 3 bases, with 8 bases sitting between them. The DNA of the CDR3 is TGTGCCAGCTCGCATTATGGGGCCAACGTCCTGACTTTC. Its translation is CASSHYGANVLTF.

For this clonotype: The germline gene is not matched at one end of the junction; a read error may be the cause. This chain links TRBV28 with TRBJ2-7, with 8 bases lining up with TRBD1. This CDR3 is 16 amino acids long. In germline, CDR1 is MDHEN, CDR2 SYDVKM. CDR3 sequence: CASTRPGQASGYVQYF. DNA for the CDR3: TGTGCCAGCACCAGACCGGGACAGGCGAGCGGCTACGTGCAGTACTTC.

The chain recombines TRBV7-2 with TRBJ2-7, with D tentatively TRBD1 or TRBD2 (5 bases each). The CDR3 spans 13 residues. Deletions cut 5 bases from V and 5 bases from J, with 13 bases between. Germline lookup yields CDR1 SGHTA and CDR2 FQGNSA. CDR3 amino acids: CASSLGPPHEQYF. The DNA for the CDR3 is TGTGCCAGCAGCCTGGGACCTCCTCACGAGCAGTACTTC.

The rearrangement joins TRBV28 to TRBJ1-6; tentative D call: TRBD1 (6 bases). The ends were cut back, 6 bases at V and 13 bases at J, with 19 bases in the middle. CDR1 MDHEN and CDR2 SYDVKM come from the germline V gene. There are 14 residues in the CDR3. This CDR3 is CASRPPARGGPLHF. The CDR3 nucleotides read TGTGCCAGCAGGCCTCCAGCCAGGGGAGGGCCCCTCCACTTT.

This clonotype was detected only a few times. J is TRBJ2-1 and V is TRBV6-5; 8 bases map to TRBD2. Trimming removed 6 bases from V and 9 bases from J; junction bases left unmatched: 16. CDR1 is MNHEY, CDR2 SVGAGI, per germline. The CDR3 totals 16 residues. CDR3: CASSGLSQRGTSEQFF. DNA for the CDR3: TGTGCCAGCAGCGGACTTAGCCAGCGGGGGACGTCTGAGCAGTTCTTC.

The sample holds a few counts of this clonotype. The chain is built from TRBV4-1 and TRBJ2-1; no clear D gene. The CDR3 runs to 15 residues. The V and J ends lost 0 bases and 4 bases respectively, with 10 bases between them. Germline assignment: CDR1 MGHRA and CDR2 YSYEKL. The CDR3 DNA is TGCGCCAGCAGCCAAGATCAGGCCGATTACAATGAGCAGTTCTTC. This translates into CASSQDQADYNEQFF.

This clonotype appeared a few times. The V call is TRBV2, the J call TRBJ2-7; TRBD1 matches at 7 bases. This CDR3 has 15 residues. Per germline, CDR1 SNHLY and CDR2 FYNNEI. The V segment lost 6 bases and the J segment 3 bases; nucleotides outside the gene matches: 11. CDR3 in amino acids: CASRETGVLSYEQYF. As DNA, the CDR3 is TGTGCCAGCAGAGAAACAGGGGTGCTGAGCTACGAGCAGTACTTC.

J is TRBJ1-2 and V is TRBV7-2; D is unclear. The CDR3 is 16 residues long. Deletions cut 1 base from V and 7 bases from J, with 19 bases between. The germline CDR1 and CDR2 sequences are SGHTA and FQGNSA. CDR3 sequence: CASSLGSSGFKGGYTF. As DNA, the CDR3 is TGTGCCAGCAGCTTAGGGTCTTCGGGGTTCAAGGGTGGCTACACCTTC.

This sequence joins TRBV11-2 and TRBJ2-3; D not certain. V lost 2 bases and J 4 bases, leaving 10 bases between the germline ends. Looked up from germline, CDR1 is SGHAT and CDR2 is FQNNGV. The CDR3 is made up of 14 amino acids. The CDR3 sequence is CASSLWGSADTQYF. The CDR3 DNA reads as TGTGCCAGCAGCTTATGGGGTTCAGCAGATACGCAGTATTTT.

The V gene is TRBV7-8, the J gene TRBJ2-1, with 7 nucleotides matching TRBD2. J lost 2 bases, V lost 5 bases, and 9 bases had no gene match. The CDR3 sequence is 16 residues long. Germline values: CDR1 SGHVS, CDR2 FQNEAQ. CDR3 DNA sequence: TGTGCCAGCAGCCCTGGACGGGCGGGGGCCTACAATGAGCAGTTCTTC. Its protein is CASSPGRAGAYNEQFF.

This clonotype was observed many times. Sequence at one end of the junction differs from germline and may be a read error. The rearrangement uses TRBV10-3 and TRBJ2-5, with D unresolved. Germline assignment: CDR1 ENHRY and CDR2 SYGVKD. CDR3 length: 14 residues. The CDR3, as DNA: TGTGCCATCAGTGAGTCAGGGAACCAGGAGACCCAGTACTTC. This encodes CAISESGNQETQYF.

This clonotype was recorded once. The V and J genes are TRBV27 and TRBJ2-6, with 9 bases that match TRBD2. The CDR3 covers 15 residues. J lost 3 bases, V lost 5 bases, and 2 bases had no gene match. Germline CDR1 reads MNHEY; CDR2 reads SMNVEV (reference sequence). The CDR3 protein is CASSGGGVGANVLTF. The CDR3 DNA reads TGTGCCAGCAGTGGCGGGGGGGTTGGGGCCAACGTCCTGACTTTC. The entire variable domain, with the rest obtained from reference TRBV27 and TRBJ2-6, is as follows: EAQVTQNPRYLITVTGKKLTVTCSQNMNHEYMSWYRQDPGLGLRQIYYSMNVEVTDKGDVPEGYKVSRKEKRNFPLILESPSPNQTSLYFCASSGGGVGANVLTFGAGSRLTVL.

V gene TRBV7-9 combines with J gene TRBJ1-2; D is perhaps TRBD1 (6 bases). The germline V and J ends were trimmed by 5 bases and 3 bases, with 16 bases remaining between them. The CDR3 is 15 residues long. Germline CDR1 reads SEHNR; CDR2 reads FQNEAQ (reference sequence). The CDR3 loop reads CASSLKGGAHYGYTF. As DNA, the CDR3 is TGTGCCAGCAGCCTCAAGGGGGGGGCCCACTATGGCTACACCTTC.

The gene calls are TRBV4-3 and TRBJ1-4; D call uncertain. The CDR3 totals 16 residues. CDR1 is LGHNA and CDR2 is YSLEER in the germline V gene. Trimming stripped 1 base from V and 0 bases from J, with 9 bases between. This CDR3 reads CASSQGRIATNEKLFF. The CDR3 DNA reads TGCGCCAGCAGCCAAGGCCGAATAGCAACTAATGAAAAACTGTTTTTT.

This chain joins TRBV5-1 and TRBJ2-3, with 10 bases matching TRBD1. Per germline, CDR1 SGHRS and CDR2 YFSETQ. The CDR3 is made up of 16 amino acids. V lost 3 bases to trimming and J lost 1 base; unmatched junction nucleotides: 5. The CDR3 is CASSWSGTGGTDTQYF. The CDR3 DNA reads as TGCGCCAGCAGCTGGTCCGGGACAGGGGGCACAGATACGCAGTATTTT.

The chain links TRBV28 to TRBJ1-5; TRBD1 matches 8 bases. This CDR3 contains 16 residues. Germline V gene sequence: CDR1 MDHEN, CDR2 SYDVKM. Trimming cost V 5 bases and J 5 bases; bases outside gene matches: 11. CDR3 in amino acids: CASSAAGAGGDQPQHF. For the CDR3, the DNA is TGTGCCAGCAGTGCAGCCGGGGCAGGGGGCGATCAGCCCCAGCATTTT. The full variable domain, its missing parts supplied by reference TRBV28 and TRBJ1-5, is DVKVTQSSRYLVKRTGEKVFLECVQDMDHENMFWYRQDPGLGLRLIYFSYDVKMKEKGDIPEGYSVSREKKERFSLILESASTNQTSMYLCASSAAGAGGDQPQHFGDGTRLSIL.

This chain uses TRBV7-9 with TRBJ2-1; D is perhaps TRBD1 (7 bases). Germline CDR1 is SEHNR and CDR2 is FQNEAQ (reference sequence). V lost 5 bases and J lost 0, with 14 bases in between. The CDR3 runs 16 residues. DNA of the CDR3: TGTGCCAGCAGCGACGACAGGGACTCCTCCTACAATGAGCAGTTCTTC. Translation: CASSDDRDSSYNEQFF.

With respect to this clonotype: One junction end disagrees with the germline gene, perhaps due to a read error. This sequence joins TRBV10-3 and TRBJ2-3; 7 positions match TRBD1. The CDR3 is made up of 14 amino acids. Germline CDR1 is ENHRY and CDR2 is SYGVKD. CDR3 sequence: CAIRGTRHTDGQYF. CDR3 nucleotide sequence: TGCGCCATCAGGGGGACACGACACACAGATGGGCAGTATTTT.

This clonotype was observed a handful of times. V and J are TRBV13 and TRBJ2-5; D might be TRBD2 (6 bases). CDR1 is PRHDT, CDR2 FYEKMQ, per germline (reference sequence). V gave up 3 bases and J gave up 4 bases, with 12 bases separating them. The CDR3 totals 14 residues. The CDR3 DNA reads as TGTGCCAGCAGCTTCCGGATGGGGGGAGAGACCCAGTACTTC. As protein: CASSFRMGGETQYF.

This clonotype came up a few times. This chain joins TRBV6-5 and TRBJ1-2; 11 nucleotides agree with TRBD1. The V and J ends lost 2 bases and 8 bases, in that order; junction bases with no gene match: 7. The germline CDR1 and CDR2 sequences are MNHEY and SVGAGI. The CDR3 sequence is 15 residues long. DNA of the CDR3: TGTGCCAGCAGTTACGGACAGGGGGCTAGTCGAGGCTACACCTTC. Translating it yields CASSYGQGASRGYTF.

The CDR3 DNA reads as TGCGCCAGCAGCCAAGATCTGGGAACAGGGGAGGATAATTCACCCCTCCACTTT. Translation gives CASSQDLGTGEDNSPLHF. V gene TRBV4-3 combines with J gene TRBJ1-6; 7 positions agree with TRBD1. The CDR3 has 18 residues. In germline, CDR1 is LGHNA, CDR2 YSLEER. With 0 bases clipped from V and 5 bases from J, the junction kept 10 bases outside the gene matches.